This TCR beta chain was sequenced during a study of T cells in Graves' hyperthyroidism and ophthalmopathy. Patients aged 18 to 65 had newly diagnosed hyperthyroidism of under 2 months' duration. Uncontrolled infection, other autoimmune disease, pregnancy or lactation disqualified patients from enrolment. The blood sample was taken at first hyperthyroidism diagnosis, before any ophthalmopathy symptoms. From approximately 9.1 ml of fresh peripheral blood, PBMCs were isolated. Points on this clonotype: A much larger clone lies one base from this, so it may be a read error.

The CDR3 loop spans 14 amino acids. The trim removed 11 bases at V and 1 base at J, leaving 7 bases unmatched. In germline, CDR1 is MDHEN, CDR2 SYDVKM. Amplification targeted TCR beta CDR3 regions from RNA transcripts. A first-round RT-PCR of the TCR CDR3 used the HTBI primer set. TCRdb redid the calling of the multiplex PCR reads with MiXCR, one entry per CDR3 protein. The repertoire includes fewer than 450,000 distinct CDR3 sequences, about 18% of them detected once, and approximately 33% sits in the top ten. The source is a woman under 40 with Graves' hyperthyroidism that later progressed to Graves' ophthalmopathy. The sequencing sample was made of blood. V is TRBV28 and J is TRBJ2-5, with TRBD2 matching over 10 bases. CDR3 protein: CAGTSGTGQETQYF. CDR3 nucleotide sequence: TGTGCCGGCACTAGCGGGACAGGCCAAGAGACCCAGTACTTC.